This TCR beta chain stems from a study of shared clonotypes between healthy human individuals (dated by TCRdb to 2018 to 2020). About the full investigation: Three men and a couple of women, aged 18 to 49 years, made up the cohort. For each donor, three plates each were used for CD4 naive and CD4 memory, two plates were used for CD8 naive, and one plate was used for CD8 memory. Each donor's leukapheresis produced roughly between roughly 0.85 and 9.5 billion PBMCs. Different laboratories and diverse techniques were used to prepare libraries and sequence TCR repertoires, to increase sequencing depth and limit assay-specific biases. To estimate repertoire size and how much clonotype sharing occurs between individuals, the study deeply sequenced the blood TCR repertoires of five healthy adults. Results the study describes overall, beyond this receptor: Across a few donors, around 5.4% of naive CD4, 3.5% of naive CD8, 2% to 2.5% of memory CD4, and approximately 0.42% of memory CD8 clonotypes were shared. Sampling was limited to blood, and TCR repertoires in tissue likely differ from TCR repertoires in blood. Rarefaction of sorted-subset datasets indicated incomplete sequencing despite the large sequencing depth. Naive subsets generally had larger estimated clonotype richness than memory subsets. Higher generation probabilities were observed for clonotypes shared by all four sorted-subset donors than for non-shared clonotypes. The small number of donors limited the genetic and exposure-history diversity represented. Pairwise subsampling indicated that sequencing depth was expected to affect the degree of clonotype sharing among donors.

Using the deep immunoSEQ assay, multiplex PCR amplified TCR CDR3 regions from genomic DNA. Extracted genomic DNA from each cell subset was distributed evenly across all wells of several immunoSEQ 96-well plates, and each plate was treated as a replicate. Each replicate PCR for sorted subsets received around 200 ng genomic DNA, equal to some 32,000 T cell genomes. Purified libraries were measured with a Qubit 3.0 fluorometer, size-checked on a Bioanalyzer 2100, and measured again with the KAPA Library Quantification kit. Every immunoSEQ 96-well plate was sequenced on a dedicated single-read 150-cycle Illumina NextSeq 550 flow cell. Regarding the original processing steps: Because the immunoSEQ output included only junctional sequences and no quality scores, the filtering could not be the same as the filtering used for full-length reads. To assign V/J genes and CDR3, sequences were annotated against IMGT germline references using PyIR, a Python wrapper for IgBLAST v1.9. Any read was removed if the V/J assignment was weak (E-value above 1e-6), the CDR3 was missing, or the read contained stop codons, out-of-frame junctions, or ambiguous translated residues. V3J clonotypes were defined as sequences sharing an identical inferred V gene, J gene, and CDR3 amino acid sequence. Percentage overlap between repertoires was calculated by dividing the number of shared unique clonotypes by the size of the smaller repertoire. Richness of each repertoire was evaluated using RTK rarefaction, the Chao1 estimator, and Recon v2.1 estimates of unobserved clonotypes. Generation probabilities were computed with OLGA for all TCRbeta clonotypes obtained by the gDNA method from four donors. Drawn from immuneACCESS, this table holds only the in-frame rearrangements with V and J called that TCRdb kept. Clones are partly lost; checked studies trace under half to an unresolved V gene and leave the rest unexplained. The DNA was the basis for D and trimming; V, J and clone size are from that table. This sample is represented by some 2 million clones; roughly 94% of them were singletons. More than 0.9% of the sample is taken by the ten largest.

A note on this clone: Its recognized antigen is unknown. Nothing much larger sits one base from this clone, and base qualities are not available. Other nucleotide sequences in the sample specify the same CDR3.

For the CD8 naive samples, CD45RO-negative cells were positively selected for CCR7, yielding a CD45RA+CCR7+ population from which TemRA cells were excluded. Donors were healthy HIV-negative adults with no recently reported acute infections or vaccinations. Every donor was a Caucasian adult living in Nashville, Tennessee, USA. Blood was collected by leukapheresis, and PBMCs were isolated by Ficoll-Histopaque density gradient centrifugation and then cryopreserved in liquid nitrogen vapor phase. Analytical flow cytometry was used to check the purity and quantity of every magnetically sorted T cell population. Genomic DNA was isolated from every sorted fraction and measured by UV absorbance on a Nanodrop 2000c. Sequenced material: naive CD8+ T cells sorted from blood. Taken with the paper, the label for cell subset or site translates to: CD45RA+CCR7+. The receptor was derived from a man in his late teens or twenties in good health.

The sequenced DNA: TGTGCCAGCAGCTTAGAAGCAGGGGGCTACAATGAGCAGTTCTTC. Its amino acids are CASSLEAGGYNEQFF. Rearrangement joined TRBV7-8 to TRBJ2-1, and 7 junctional nucleotides match TRBD1. CDR1 is given as SGHVS and CDR2 as FQNEAQ, both from the germline V gene. The junction shows trimming of 1 base on V and 3 bases on J, and the gene matches do not reach 3 bases of it. The CDR3 runs 15 residues from the cysteine to the phenylalanine. Just the 45-base CDR3 DNA is kept, in frame starting at base 1.